This passage covers 31 T cell receptor beta chains from one sample sequenced in a study of blood T cells in healthy people across ages. It was with a sample-barcoded 5' primer and a J-beta primer mix that a second PCR of roughly 7 to 12 cycles was run. TCRdb re-derived calls from the 5' RACE reads in MiXCR, one entry per CDR3 protein. Altogether approximately 780,000 distinct CDR3 sequences are present, roughly 26% being singletons, with the ten largest covering over 2.5%. These same records also appear under a second study, on T cells of mothers and their children.

The sample consisted of blood. These receptors were collected from a boy aged 5-17 years in good health.

This clonotype has only a few counts. The chain combines TRBV29-1 with TRBJ1-1; the D is unclear. The CDR3 consists of 15 residues. Trimming stripped 6 bases from V and 1 base from J, with 18 bases between. Per germline, CDR1 SQVTM and CDR2 ANQGSEA. The CDR3 DNA follows: TGCAGCGTCTACCCAAGGATGGCTCCGAACACTGAAGCTTTCTTT. Translated, it gives CSVYPRMAPNTEAFF.

The chain recombines TRBV27 with TRBJ2-7; tentative D call: TRBD2 (6 bases). CDR1 and CDR2 from the germline V gene are MNHEY and SMNVEV (reference sequence). The V and J ends lost 6 bases and 5 bases respectively, with 17 bases between them. This CDR3 comprises 14 residues. CDR3: CASSGGVGLHEQYF. DNA of the CDR3: TGTGCCAGCAGCGGGGGAGTGGGTCTACACGAGCAGTACTTC.

This sequence joins TRBV20-1 and TRBJ2-7; TRBD2 agrees at 8 bases. The V gene end was trimmed by 3 bases and the J gene end by 0 bases; junction bases not matched to a gene: 7. The CDR3 loop spans 15 amino acids. Per the germline V gene, CDR1 is DFQATT and CDR2 is SNEGSKA (reference sequence). The CDR3 DNA sequence: TGCAGTGCTAGGTCGGGCGGGGGGAGCTCCTACGAGCAGTACTTC. Protein: CSARSGGGSSYEQYF.

The chain joins TRBV9 to TRBJ1-5; 7 bases are shared with TRBD1. The germline V gene encodes CDR1 SGDLS and CDR2 YYNGEE. Trimming took 3 bases from V and 7 from J; bases not matched to a gene: 10. The CDR3 runs to 15 residues. In DNA, the CDR3 is TGTGCCAGCAGCGCCCAGGGGGACGAAGGACAGCCCCAGCATTTT. Translating gives CASSAQGDEGQPQHF.

This clonotype was observed a few times. V usage is TRBV24-1 and J usage is TRBJ1-5; weak D call: TRBD1 (5 bases). This CDR3 is 15 amino acids long. The germline V and J ends were trimmed by 4 bases and 7 bases, with 16 bases remaining between them. Germline CDR1 KGHDR, CDR2 SFDVKD. The CDR3 DNA is TGTGCCACCAGTGACCTCACCCAGGGAAACCAGCCCCAGCATTTT. It yields the protein CATSDLTQGNQPQHF.

The chain is built from TRBV12-3 or TRBV12-4 and TRBJ2-7; TRBD2 might be the D (5 bases). The V and J ends lost 0 bases and 7 bases respectively, with 13 bases between them. The CDR3 length is 14 residues. The CDR3 sequence is CASSLASRGREQYF. DNA of the CDR3: TGTGCCAGCAGTTTAGCGTCACGGGGTCGGGAGCAGTACTTC.

The chain uses TRBV20-1 and TRBJ2-3, with D possibly matching TRBD1 (6 bases). The end of the DNA fits TRBJ1-5 better, so the J call may be wrong. This CDR3 is 15 amino acids long. CDR1 is DFQATT and CDR2 is SNEGSKA in the germline V gene (reference sequence). The CDR3 coding sequence is TGCAGTGCTAGAGATAGCGGGGGGCCCGGGGATACGCAGCATTTT. It codes for CSARDSGGPGDTQHF.

The CDR3 DNA reads as TGCAGTGCTAAGGATCCGGTAGCGGGGGACGAGCAGTACTTC. Amino acid sequence: CSAKDPVAGDEQYF. V is TRBV20-1 and J is TRBJ2-7, with 9 bases fitting TRBD2. CDR1 DFQATT and CDR2 SNEGSKA come from the germline V gene (reference sequence). The J segment lost 5 bases and the V segment lost 4 bases, leaving 9 bases of the junction unmatched. The length of the CDR3 is 14 residues.

The chain has TRBV27 and TRBJ2-4; 8 bases match TRBD1. V was pared by 2 bases and J by 2 bases, with 8 bases of the junction left unmatched. Germline CDR1 reads MNHEY; CDR2 reads SMNVEV (reference sequence). This CDR3 is 17 amino acids long. CDR3 in amino acids: CASSLPGQGFTKNIQYF. In DNA form, the CDR3 reads TGTGCCAGCAGTTTACCAGGACAGGGTTTTACCAAAAACATTCAGTACTTC.

The V call is TRBV4-1, the J call TRBJ2-5, with 11 nucleotides matching TRBD2. CDR1 and CDR2 from the germline V gene are MGHRA and YSYEKL. J lost 5 bases, V lost 4 bases, and 3 bases had no gene match. This CDR3 contains 14 residues. This CDR3 reads CASSRVAGGETQYF. In nucleotides, the CDR3 is TGCGCCAGCAGCCGAGTAGCGGGGGGGGAGACCCAGTACTTC.

The chain has TRBV27 and TRBJ1-4; no clear D. The CDR3 runs to 14 residues. Germline V gives CDR1 MNHEY, CDR2 SMNVEV (reference sequence). The V and J ends lost 5 bases and 7 bases respectively, with 14 bases between them. DNA for the CDR3: TGTGCCAGCAGTCCTAGGGAGTCTCGTGAAAAACTGTTTTTT. It encodes CASSPRESREKLFF.

Only a few counts were recorded for this clonotype. The chain has TRBV4-3 and TRBJ2-1; TRBD2 matches 14 bases. Germline CDR1 is LGHNA and CDR2 is YSLEER. The ends lost 0 bases at V and 7 bases at J; junction bases unmatched: 5. The CDR3 sequence is 17 residues long. The CDR3 nucleotides are TGCGCCAGCAGCCAAGACCCGGGACTAGCGGGAGAAAATGAGCAGTTCTTC. Translation gives CASSQDPGLAGENEQFF.

The gene calls are TRBV9 and TRBJ2-1, with D unresolved. V lost 3 bases and J 5 bases, leaving 9 bases between the germline ends. This CDR3 has 13 residues. CDR1 and CDR2 from the germline V gene are SGDLS and YYNGEE. CDR3 DNA sequence: TGTGCCAGCAGCGAGGGCGTCGACAATGAGCAGTTCTTC. Its translation: CASSEGVDNEQFF.

V gene TRBV29-1 combines with J gene TRBJ2-6; D gene ambiguous. The germline V and J ends were trimmed by 4 bases and 2 bases, with 6 bases remaining between them. The CDR3 totals 13 residues. Germline assignment: CDR1 SQVTM and CDR2 ANQGSEA. CDR3 DNA sequence: TGCAGCGTTGCAGAAGCTGGGGCCAACGTCCTGACTTTC. Encoded protein: CSVAEAGANVLTF.

This clonotype has only a few counts. The genes are TRBV7-2 and TRBJ1-4; the D is unclear. CDR3 length equals 13 residues. CDR1 is SGHTA, CDR2 FQGNSA, per germline. Trimming removed 5 bases from V and 9 bases from J, with 13 bases in between. CDR3 loop: CASSPRGRKKLFF. The CDR3, as DNA: TGTGCCAGCAGCCCACGGGGAAGGAAAAAACTGTTTTTT.

The J gene is TRBJ2-3, the V gene TRBV29-1, with D tentatively TRBD2 (5 bases). V gave up 7 bases and J gave up 4 bases, with 15 bases separating them. Germline CDR1 is SQVTM and CDR2 is ANQGSEA. CDR3 length: 13 amino acids. The CDR3 bases are TGCAGCGCTTTTATCGGGGTGCCAGATACGCAGTATTTT. It codes for CSAFIGVPDTQYF.

This clonotype occurred a few times. The chain recombines TRBV25-1 with TRBJ2-5; D is perhaps TRBD1 or TRBD2 (6 bases each). Gene TRBJ2-7 matches the end of the DNA better, so the J call may be wrong. The CDR3 covers 15 residues. CDR1 is MGHDK, CDR2 SYGVNS, per germline. The CDR3 DNA reads as TGTGCCAGCAGGGGAGGACAGCTCCGACCCTACGAGCAGTACTTC. Its translation: CASRGGQLRPYEQYF.

The table lists this clonotype with a few counts. This rearrangement joins TRBV7-3 to TRBJ2-5; the match to TRBD2 covers 10 bases. CDR3 length: 16 residues. Germline V lookup: CDR1 SGHTA, CDR2 FQGTGA. Trimming removed 3 bases from V and 1 base from J; junction bases left unmatched: 5. The CDR3 sequence is CASSLTGTSAQETQYF. The DNA of the CDR3 is TGTGCCAGCAGCTTGACCGGGACTAGCGCCCAAGAGACCCAGTACTTC.

The sample holds a few counts of this clonotype. The rearrangement uses TRBV7-3 and TRBJ2-1; D is unresolved. CDR3 length: 12 amino acids. The V and J ends lost 1 base and 9 bases respectively, with 7 bases between them. Germline CDR1 reads SGHTA; CDR2 reads FQGTGA. Here the CDR3 DNA reads TGTGCCAGCAGCTTAAGAGTTAGTGAGCAGTTCTTC. Translation: CASSLRVSEQFF.

This clonotype occurred a few times. The chain combines TRBV25-1 with TRBJ2-7; the match to TRBD2 covers 11 bases. The germline CDR1 and CDR2 sequences are MGHDK and SYGVNS. J gave up 7 bases and V 3 bases, and 5 bases lay outside the gene matches. The CDR3 extends over 14 amino acids. The CDR3 DNA reads as TGTGCCAGCAGTGATAGCGGGGGGGCAGGGGAGCAGTACTTC. Translation gives CASSDSGGAGEQYF.

The chain employs TRBV12-3 or TRBV12-4 and TRBJ1-6; D ambiguous. This CDR3 has 13 residues. V lost 5 bases and J 6 bases, leaving 8 bases between the germline ends. The CDR3 bases are TGTGCCAGCAGTGCCGTCGGTAATTCACCCCTCCACTTT. This sequence encodes CASSAVGNSPLHF.

This clonotype was recorded at least ten times. The V and J genes are TRBV12-3 or TRBV12-4 and TRBJ2-5, with a tentative D call TRBD1 (6 bases). V shed 5 bases and J shed 1 base, with 14 bases lying between them. The CDR3 runs to 15 residues. The CDR3, as DNA: TGTGCCAGCAGTCGTCTTAAGGGGGTCCAAGAGACCCAGTACTTC. Amino acids: CASSRLKGVQETQYF.

This clonotype was observed a few times. The chain is built from TRBV10-3 and TRBJ2-2; D uncertain. Trimming removed 2 bases at V and 9 bases at J, with 7 bases between. This CDR3 contains 12 residues. In germline, CDR1 is ENHRY, CDR2 SYGVKD. The CDR3: CAISEPERELFF. CDR3 bases: TGTGCCATCAGTGAGCCTGAACGGGAGCTGTTTTTT.

In its sample, this clonotype was seen a few times. The V and J genes are TRBV5-1 and TRBJ1-2, with D maybe TRBD1 (5 bases). The length of the CDR3 is 14 residues. Germline V lookup: CDR1 SGHRS, CDR2 YFSETQ. The V end lost 3 bases, the J end lost 8 bases, and 17 bases lay between the germline ends. CDR3 residues: CASSSGTSVGGYTF. The CDR3 DNA sequence: TGCGCCAGCAGCTCCGGGACCTCAGTCGGAGGCTACACCTTC.

The gene calls are TRBV20-1 and TRBJ1-1, with D possibly TRBD1 on 6 matching bases. The CDR3 is made up of 14 amino acids. Germline-derived CDR1 and CDR2 are DFQATT and SNEGSKA (reference sequence). V was trimmed by 6 bases and J by 3 bases, leaving 17 bases between them. CDR3 in amino acids: CSAETGREYTEAFF. As DNA, the CDR3 is TGCAGTGCCGAGACAGGTCGGGAGTACACTGAAGCTTTCTTT.

The gene calls are TRBV20-1 and TRBJ2-1, with TRBD1 identical over 12 bases. This CDR3 region has 15 residues. The germline CDR1 and CDR2 sequences are DFQATT and SNEGSKA (reference sequence). Trimming removed 3 bases from V and 7 bases from J; junction bases left unmatched: 7. The DNA of the CDR3 is TGCAGTGCTAGGGGCGGGACAGGGGGCGTAAATGAGCAGTTCTTC. As protein: CSARGGTGGVNEQFF.

In its sample, this clonotype was seen a few times. This sequence joins TRBV28 and TRBJ2-1; D is undetermined. Per germline, CDR1 MDHEN and CDR2 SYDVKM. The V end lost 7 bases, the J end lost 4 bases, and 20 bases lay between the germline ends. This CDR3 contains 16 residues. This CDR3 reads CASNPLGNTNYNEQFF. The CDR3 DNA sequence: TGTGCCAGCAACCCTTTAGGGAACACTAATTACAATGAGCAGTTCTTC.

This clonotype was counted only a few times. This chain joins TRBV7-2 and TRBJ2-7; either TRBD1 or TRBD2 may fit D (6 bases each). The CDR3 is 15 amino acids. V was shortened by 4 bases and J by 7 bases, with 20 bases between the two germline ends. Germline V gene data show CDR1 as SGHTA and CDR2 as FQGNSA. CDR3 nucleotides: TGTGCCAGCAGCTGGGCCGGGGACGGGGGCGGGGAGCAGTACTTC. It is translated as CASSWAGDGGGEQYF. Full variable domain (outside the CDR3, taken from reference TRBV7-2 and TRBJ2-7): GAGVSQSPSNKVTEKGKDVELRCDPISGHTALYWYRQSLGQGLEFLIYFQGNSAPDKSGLPSDRFSAERTGGSVSTLTIQRTQQEDSAVYLCASSWAGDGGGEQYFGPGTRLTVT.

This clonotype has just a few counts. This chain uses TRBV6-1 with TRBJ1-5; 7 bases align to TRBD1. The V gene's germline CDR1 is MNHNS and CDR2 SASEGT. This CDR3 is 14 amino acids long. The junction had 3 bases not matched to a gene; V was cut back by 7 bases and J by 0 bases. CDR3 sequence: CASIRQGSNQPQHF. The CDR3 coding sequence is TGTGCCAGCATTAGACAGGGTAGCAATCAGCCCCAGCATTTT.

Here the CDR3 DNA reads TGCGCCAGCAGCTTGGAGTGGGTCGCGAACACTGAAGCTTTCTTT. Protein: CASSLEWVANTEAFF. This chain joins TRBV5-1 and TRBJ1-1; D unresolved. Germline values: CDR1 SGHRS, CDR2 YFSETQ. Between the trimmed V and J ends, which lost 0 bases and 1 base, there was a span of 10 bases. The CDR3 covers 15 residues.

This clonotype was found many times. CDR3 sequence (DNA): TGTGCCAGCAGCCCGGGCAGCACAGATACGCAGTATTTT. Translated: CASSPGSTDTQYF. The V call is TRBV28, the J call TRBJ2-3; the D is unclear. This CDR3 is 13 amino acids long. Germline CDR1 is MDHEN and CDR2 is SYDVKM. Deletions cut 6 bases from V and 0 bases from J, with 7 bases between.